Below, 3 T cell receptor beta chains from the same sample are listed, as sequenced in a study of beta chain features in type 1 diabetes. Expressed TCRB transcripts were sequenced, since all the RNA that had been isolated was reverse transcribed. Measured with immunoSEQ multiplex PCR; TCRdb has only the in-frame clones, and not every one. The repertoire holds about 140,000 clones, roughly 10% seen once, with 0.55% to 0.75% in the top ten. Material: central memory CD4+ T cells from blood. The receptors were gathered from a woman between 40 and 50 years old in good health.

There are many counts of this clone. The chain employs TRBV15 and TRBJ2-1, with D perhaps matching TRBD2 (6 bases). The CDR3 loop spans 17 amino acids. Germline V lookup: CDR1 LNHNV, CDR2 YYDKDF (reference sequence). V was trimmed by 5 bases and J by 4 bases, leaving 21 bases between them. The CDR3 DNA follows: TGTGCCACCAGCGGTTGGGGGGTTGGCGGGCGGTACAATGAGCAGTTCTTC. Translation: CATSGWGVGGRYNEQFF.

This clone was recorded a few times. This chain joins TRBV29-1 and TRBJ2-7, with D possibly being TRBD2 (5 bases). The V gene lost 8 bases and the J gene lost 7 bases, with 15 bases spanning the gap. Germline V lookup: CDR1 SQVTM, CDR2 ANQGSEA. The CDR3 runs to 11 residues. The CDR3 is CSSWVGGEQYF. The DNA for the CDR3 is TGCAGCTCTTGGGTGGGCGGGGAGCAGTACTTC.

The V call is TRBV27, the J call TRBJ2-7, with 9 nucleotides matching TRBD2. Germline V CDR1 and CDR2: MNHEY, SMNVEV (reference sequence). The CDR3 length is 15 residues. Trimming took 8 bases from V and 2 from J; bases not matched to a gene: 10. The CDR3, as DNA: TGTGCCAGCGCGGACCCTAGCGGGAATGCCTACGAGCAGTACTTC. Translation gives CASADPSGNAYEQYF.